The clone carrying this TCR beta chain was observed many times. The sample belongs to a study of neurological immune-mediated disorders. MiXCR was run by TCRdb on the 5' RACE reads, yielding one entry per CDR3 protein. The data show roughly 48,000 distinct CDR3 sequences, about 13% seen once. Time point specified: longitudinal time-point 3. The ends were cut back, 4 bases at V and 2 bases at J, with 24 bases in the middle. The germline gives CDR1 SGHTS, CDR2 YDEGEE. The CDR3 extends over 18 amino acids. Sequencing was done on a sample of PBMCs. The V and J genes are TRBV5-8 and TRBJ2-5; D may be TRBD2 (8 bases). The receptor comes from a male donor with HTLV-1-associated myelopathy (HAM/TSP). In DNA, the CDR3 is TGTGCCAGCAGCCCCGGGACAGTACCGGGACTAGGGCAAGAGACCCAGTACTTC. Translated, it gives CASSPGTVPGLGQETQYF. The full variable domain, in which reference TRBV5-8 and TRBJ2-5 provide the parts outside the CDR3, is EAGVTQSPTHLIKTRGQQATLRCSPISGHTSVYWYQQALGLGLQFLLWYDEGEERNRGNFPPRFSGRQFPNYSSELNVNALELEDSALYLCASSPGTVPGLGQETQYFGPGTRLLVL.